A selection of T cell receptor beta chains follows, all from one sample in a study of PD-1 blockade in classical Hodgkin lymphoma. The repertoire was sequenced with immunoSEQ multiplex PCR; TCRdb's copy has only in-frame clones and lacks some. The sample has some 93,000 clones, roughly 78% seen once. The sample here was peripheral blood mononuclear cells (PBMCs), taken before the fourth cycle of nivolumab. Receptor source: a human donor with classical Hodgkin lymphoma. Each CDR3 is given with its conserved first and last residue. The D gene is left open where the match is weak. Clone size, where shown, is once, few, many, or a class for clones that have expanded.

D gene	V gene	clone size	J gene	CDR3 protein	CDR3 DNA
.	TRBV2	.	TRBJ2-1	CASSEGSGQGWDEQFF	TGTGCCAGCAGTGAAGGGTCTGGTCAGGGTTGGGATGAGCAGTTCTTC
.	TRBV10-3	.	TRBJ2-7	CAISVTGSYEQYF	TGTGCCATCAGTGTTACAGGGTCCTACGAGCAGTACTTC
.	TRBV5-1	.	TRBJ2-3	CASNERPASTDTQYF	TGCGCCAGCAATGAGCGTCCCGCCAGCACAGATACGCAGTATTTT
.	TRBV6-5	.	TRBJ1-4	CASSQTGPNEKLFF	TGTGCCAGCAGTCAGACAGGACCTAATGAAAAACTGTTTTTT
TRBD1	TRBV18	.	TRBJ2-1	CASSPPGQTWGNEQFF	TGTGCCAGCTCACCGCCGGGACAGACGTGGGGCAATGAGCAGTTCTTC
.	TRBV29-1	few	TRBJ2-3	CSGRSASQGYTQYF	TGCAGCGGGAGAAGCGCTAGTCAGGGATATACGCAGTATTTT
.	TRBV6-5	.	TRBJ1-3	CASSFSSGNTIYF	TGTGCCAGCAGCTTCTCCTCTGGAAACACCATATATTTT
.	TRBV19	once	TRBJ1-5	CASKDRQNQPQHF	TGTGCCAGTAAAGACAGGCAAAATCAGCCCCAGCATTTT
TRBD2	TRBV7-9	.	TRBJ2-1	CASSSGLAGAYNEQFF	TGTGCCAGCAGCAGCGGACTAGCGGGGGCCTACAATGAGCAGTTCTTC
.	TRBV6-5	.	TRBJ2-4	CASSPSYASKNIQYF	TGTGCCAGCAGCCCGTCGTACGCGTCCAAAAACATTCAGTACTTC
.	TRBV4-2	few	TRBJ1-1	CASSQVSNTEAFF	TGTGCCAGCAGCCAAGTGTCGAACACTGAAGCTTTCTTT
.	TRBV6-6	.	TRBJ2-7	CASTTRGPGNEQYF	TGTGCCAGCACCACCAGAGGCCCAGGGAACGAGCAGTACTTC